This record looks at one T cell receptor beta chain sequence and its context. Its matching antigen is unknown. Amplification of TCR beta CDR3 regions was performed using RNA transcripts as template. The TCR CDR3 was amplified in a first-round RT-PCR using the HTBI primer set. One entry per CDR3 protein results from TCRdb running MiXCR on the multiplex PCR reads. The sample includes hundreds of thousands of distinct CDR3 sequences, 15% to 20% of them seen just once. It was uncontrolled infection, other autoimmune disease, pregnancy or lactation that excluded patients. Per the germline V gene, CDR1 is DFQATT and CDR2 is SNEGSKA (reference sequence). The CDR3 is 13 amino acids. V was shortened by 1 base and J by 5 bases, with 12 bases between the two germline ends. The data belong to a study of T cells in Graves' hyperthyroidism and ophthalmopathy. Study-wide results and limits: A median roughly six months before onset, the model predicted ophthalmopathy. Appearing also in blood were most of the thyroid clonotypes expanded above 0.001.

The chain couples TRBV20-1 to TRBJ2-7; D might be TRBD2 (5 bases). The TCR originated in a man aged 45-65 years with Graves' ophthalmopathy. The specimen was blood. For the CDR3, the DNA is TGCAGTGCTAGAGCCCGGGGTTACAACGAGCAGTACTTC. Its translation is CSARARGYNEQYF.